This T cell receptor (beta chain) comes out of a study of T cell repertoires in cytomegalovirus infection. In the study overall: CMV epitopes in the study were HLA-C-restricted (recently identified) and HLA-B-restricted (well studied). It can be stated that public TCR beta signatures indicated CMV infection as well as a matching HLA type.

The CDR3 is 14 residues long. The germline V gene encodes CDR1 SNHLY and CDR2 FYNNEI. V gave up 3 bases and J gave up 3 bases, with 12 bases separating them. Findings and caveats of the study: Clonotypes of TCR beta that were HLA-C-restricted and CMV-specific dominated the ex vivo response. There were carriers of CMV plus the relevant HLA, and cumulative public TCR beta family frequency identified them.

Each CDR3 protein is one row after TCRdb ran MiXCR on the reads. The profile shows approximately 990,000 distinct CDR3 sequences, around 32% of them singletons. This clonotype was seen more than once but under ten times. Its matching antigen is unknown. The sequence was collected from a human donor in good health (CMV status not recorded). Some clones in this sample may be carry-over from other donors' samples. The rearrangement links TRBV2 to TRBJ2-7; perhaps TRBD1 as D (6 bases). Sequencing used cultured CD8+ T cells from PBMCs, obtained from culture after CMV antigen stimulation. CDR3 protein: CASSDVQGLYEQYF. The DNA of the CDR3 is TGTGCCAGCAGTGACGTCCAGGGGCTCTACGAGCAGTACTTC.